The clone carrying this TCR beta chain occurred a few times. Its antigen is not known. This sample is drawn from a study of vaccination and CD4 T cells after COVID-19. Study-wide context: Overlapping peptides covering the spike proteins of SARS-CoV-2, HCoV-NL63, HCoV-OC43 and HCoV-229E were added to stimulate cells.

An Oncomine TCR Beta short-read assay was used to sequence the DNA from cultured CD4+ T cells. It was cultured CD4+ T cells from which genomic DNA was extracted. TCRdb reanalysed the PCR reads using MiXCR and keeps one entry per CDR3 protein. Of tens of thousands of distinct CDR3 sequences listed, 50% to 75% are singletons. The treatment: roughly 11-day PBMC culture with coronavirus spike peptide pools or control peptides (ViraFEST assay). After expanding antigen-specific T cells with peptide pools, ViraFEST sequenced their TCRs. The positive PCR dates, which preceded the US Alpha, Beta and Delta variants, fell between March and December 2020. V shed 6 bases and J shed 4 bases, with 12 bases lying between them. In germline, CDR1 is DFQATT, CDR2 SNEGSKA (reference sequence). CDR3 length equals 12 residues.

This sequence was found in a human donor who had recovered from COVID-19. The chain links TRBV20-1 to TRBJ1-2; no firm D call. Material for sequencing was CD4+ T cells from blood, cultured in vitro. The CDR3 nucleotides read TGCAGTGCGACCGACACTTTCTATGGCTACACCTTC. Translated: CSATDTFYGYTF.